Below, 32 T cell receptor beta chains from the same sample are listed, as sequenced in a study of identical twins. One entry per CDR3 protein results from TCRdb running MiXCR on the 5' RACE reads. The sample records over 250,000 distinct CDR3 sequences, roughly 10% being singletons. The sample also formed part of further work on yellow fever vaccine responses in identical twins.

Sequences were obtained from CD8+ T cells sorted from blood. The receptors come from a woman aged 18-29 years in good health.

The chain combines TRBV29-1 with TRBJ2-1; D is uncertain. The CDR3 spans 16 residues. Trimming left V 2 bases short and J 1 base short, with 15 bases between. CDR1 and CDR2 from the germline V gene are SQVTM and ANQGSEA. The CDR3 reads CSVEWAGFGSYNEQFF. The CDR3 coding sequence is TGCAGCGTTGAATGGGCCGGGTTTGGATCCTACAATGAGCAGTTCTTC.

In its sample, this clonotype was seen many times. The rearrangement links TRBV27 to TRBJ1-2; no clear D. V gave up 6 bases and J gave up 4 bases, with 12 bases separating them. The germline V gene has CDR1 MNHEY and CDR2 SMNVEV (reference sequence). This CDR3 is 13 amino acids long. The CDR3 protein is CASRPGRTYGYTF. The CDR3 region has the DNA TGTGCCAGCAGGCCCGGAAGGACCTATGGCTACACCTTC.

This sequence joins TRBV28 and TRBJ2-3, with D possibly being TRBD2 (6 bases). Germline CDR1 and CDR2: MDHEN and SYDVKM. The CDR3 runs to 14 residues. V was pared by 8 bases and J by 1 base, with 13 bases between. The CDR3 loop is CASRRAVGTDTQYF. The CDR3 DNA sequence: TGTGCCAGCCGGAGGGCCGTCGGCACAGATACGCAGTATTTT.

As for this clonotype: At one end the junction does not follow the germline gene, possibly because of a read error. The chain is built from TRBV6-2 or TRBV6-3 and TRBJ2-1; 7 nucleotides agree with TRBD2. Germline CDR1 is MNHEY and CDR2 is SVGEGT. The CDR3 spans 17 residues. DNA for the CDR3: TGTGCCAGCAGACCCTCGGGGCGGGAGAAAACCTACAATCAGCAGTTCTTC. Protein sequence: CASRPSGREKTYNQQFF.

The J gene is TRBJ1-1, the V gene TRBV12-3 or TRBV12-4; no firm D call. The CDR3 has 14 amino acids. Trimming took 6 bases from V and 0 from J, leaving 11 bases between them. The CDR3 region has the DNA TGTGCCAGCAGAAGACAACCCATGAACACTGAAGCTTTCTTT. This encodes CASRRQPMNTEAFF.

This clonotype was found many times. The chain employs TRBV20-1 and TRBJ2-7; possible D gene TRBD2, 6 bases. Germline V gene sequence: CDR1 DFQATT, CDR2 SNEGSKA (reference sequence). The germline V and J ends were trimmed by 3 bases and 2 bases, with 8 bases remaining between them. The CDR3 is made up of 12 amino acids. This chain's CDR3 is CSARGGTYEQYF. The CDR3 DNA sequence: TGCAGTGCTAGGGGGGGAACCTACGAGCAGTACTTC.

The table lists this clonotype with many counts. This rearrangement joins TRBV12-3 or TRBV12-4 to TRBJ1-2; D is unclear. The CDR3 extends over 13 amino acids. Trimming removed 5 bases at V and 8 bases at J, with 15 bases between. The CDR3 bases are TGTGCCAGCAGTCCGCAGCCTGCCGGAGGCTACACCTTC. Translated: CASSPQPAGGYTF.

This clonotype has ten or more counts. V gene TRBV12-3 or TRBV12-4 combines with J gene TRBJ2-2; no clear D. The CDR3 is made up of 15 amino acids. V was pared by 3 bases and J by 2 bases, with 10 bases between. CDR3 nucleotides: TGTGCCAGCAGTTTTAAACAGATTAACACCGGGGAGCTGTTTTTT. Amino acids: CASSFKQINTGELFF.

This clonotype occurred a few times. V is TRBV28 and J is TRBJ1-5, with TRBD1 matching 7 bases. Trimming removed 6 bases from V and 0 bases from J; junction bases left unmatched: 11. Germline CDR1 and CDR2: MDHEN and SYDVKM. This CDR3 is built from 17 residues. CDR3 sequence reads: CASRIYPGTVSNQPQHF. For the CDR3, the DNA is TGTGCCAGCAGGATATACCCCGGGACAGTTAGCAATCAGCCCCAGCATTTT.

This clonotype was observed a handful of times. The chain links TRBV9 to TRBJ1-2; D is possibly TRBD1 (5 bases). This CDR3 has 8 amino acids. With 6 bases removed from V and 14 bases from J, the gap between germline ends came to 8 bases. CDR1 and CDR2 from the germline V gene are SGDLS and YYNGEE. The CDR3 loop reads CASTPGTF. The CDR3 DNA reads TGTGCCAGCACCCCAGGGACCTTC.

This chain joins TRBV27 and TRBJ2-5; weak D call: TRBD2 (7 bases). The ends were cut back, 5 bases at V and 5 bases at J, with 12 bases in the middle. The germline V gene has CDR1 MNHEY and CDR2 SMNVEV (reference sequence). The CDR3 totals 13 residues. This CDR3 reads CASSRGAGETQYF. CDR3 nucleotide sequence: TGTGCCAGCAGTCGGGGGGCCGGGGAGACCCAGTACTTC.

V is TRBV5-6 and J is TRBJ1-1, with a possible D match to TRBD1 (5 bases). The V end was cut by 4 bases, the J end by 11 bases, with 15 bases between. This CDR3 region has 12 residues. Germline V gene sequence: CDR1 SGHDT, CDR2 YYEEEE. CDR3 nucleotides: TGTGCCAGCAGCCTAAGGGGAGCAGGGGCTTTCTTT. Residues: CASSLRGAGAFF. The complete variable domain, with remaining parts taken from reference TRBV5-6 and TRBJ1-1, reads DAGVTQSPTHLIKTRGQQVTLRCSPKSGHDTVSWYQQALGQGPQFIFQYYEEEERQRGNFPDRFSGHQFPNYSSELNVNALLLGDSALYLCASSLRGAGAFFGQGTRLTVV.

This clonotype occurred a few times. The CDR3 coding sequence is TGTGCCAGCAGCGGGGCAGATACGCAGTATTTT. The encoded protein is CASSGADTQYF. The chain carries TRBV7-6 and TRBJ2-3; D ambiguous. The V and J ends lost 5 bases and 4 bases respectively, with 4 bases between them. The CDR3 consists of 11 residues. Germline-derived CDR1 and CDR2 are SGHVS and FNYEAQ.

The chain carries TRBV7-9 and TRBJ2-3; D is unresolved. Germline V gene data show CDR1 as SEHNR and CDR2 as FQNEAQ (reference sequence). CDR3 length: 14 amino acids. Trimming stripped 5 bases from V and 1 base from J, with 10 bases between. The CDR3 loop reads CASSAPEGTDTQYF. For the CDR3, the DNA is TGTGCCAGCAGCGCGCCTGAGGGCACAGATACGCAGTATTTT.

This clonotype has a handful of counts. The rearrangement joins TRBV6-1 to TRBJ1-1; D possibly corresponds to TRBD1 (5 bases). The CDR3 runs to 15 residues. CDR1 is MNHNS, CDR2 SASEGT, per germline. The V and J ends lost 6 bases and 3 bases respectively, with 17 bases between them. The CDR3 nucleotides are TGTGCCAGCAGCCCGGCGAGGGACCCCGACACTGAAGCTTTCTTT. It yields the protein CASSPARDPDTEAFF.

The gene calls are TRBV27 and TRBJ2-1; D may be TRBD1 or TRBD2 (6 bases each). V shed 3 bases and J shed 4 bases, with 13 bases lying between them. The CDR3 is made up of 15 amino acids. Germline CDR1 reads MNHEY; CDR2 reads SMNVEV (reference sequence). The CDR3 DNA is TGTGCCAGCAGTTTTGGGGGGCTGAGTTACAATGAGCAGTTCTTC. As protein: CASSFGGLSYNEQFF.

This clonotype showed up just a few times. The chain carries TRBV29-1 and TRBJ2-7; D gene uncertain. CDR3 length equals 13 residues. V lost 3 bases, J lost 0 bases, and 9 bases lay in between. CDR1 is SQVTM and CDR2 is ANQGSEA in the germline V gene. CDR3 in amino acids: CSVDRPGSYEQYF. The CDR3 DNA sequence: TGCAGCGTTGATCGTCCAGGCTCCTACGAGCAGTACTTC.

At least ten counts were recorded for this clonotype. This chain links TRBV15 with TRBJ2-1; tentative D call: TRBD2 (6 bases). This CDR3 region has 16 residues. Trimming cost V 0 bases and J 5 bases, with 14 bases left between them. Germline V lookup: CDR1 LNHNV, CDR2 YYDKDF (reference sequence). The CDR3 is CATSRDLGLLNNEQFF. In DNA, the CDR3 is TGTGCCACCAGCAGAGATCTGGGACTCCTGAACAATGAGCAGTTCTTC.

This clonotype showed up just a few times. The chain combines TRBV3-1 with TRBJ2-1, with TRBD2 matching over 10 bases. Germline CDR1 is LGHDT and CDR2 is YNNKEL (reference sequence). J gave up 7 bases and V 2 bases, and 17 bases lay outside the gene matches. This CDR3 region has 19 residues. In nucleotides, the CDR3 is TGTGCCAGCAGCCAATGGGCTTCGGATCGACTAGCGGGTCCGAATGAGCAGTTCTTC. The encoded protein is CASSQWASDRLAGPNEQFF.

J is TRBJ2-2 and V is TRBV27; TRBD2 aligns across 8 bases. The V gene end was trimmed by 1 base and the J gene end by 1 base; junction bases not matched to a gene: 5. The germline CDR1 and CDR2 sequences are MNHEY and SMNVEV (reference sequence). The length of the CDR3 is 17 residues. The chain's CDR3 is CASSLYAGGGNTGELFF. The CDR3 DNA is TGTGCCAGCAGTTTATACGCGGGAGGCGGGAACACCGGGGAGCTGTTTTTT.

This clonotype was detected many times. The rearrangement links TRBV12-3 or TRBV12-4 to TRBJ1-5; TRBD1 might be the D (5 bases). This CDR3 has 12 residues. V was trimmed by 6 bases and J by 3 bases, leaving 6 bases between them. CDR3 sequence (DNA): TGTGCCAGCAGGACAGTCAATCAGCCCCAGCATTTT. Translation: CASRTVNQPQHF.

This chain links TRBV20-1 with TRBJ1-1; perhaps TRBD1 as D (6 bases). This CDR3 comprises 14 residues. Trimming took off 1 base at V and 1 base at J, with 10 bases between the two ends. Germline V gene sequence: CDR1 DFQATT, CDR2 SNEGSKA (reference sequence). CDR3 sequence: CSARAGQKNTEAFF. The CDR3 DNA sequence: TGCAGTGCTAGAGCAGGACAGAAGAACACTGAAGCTTTCTTT.

Only a few counts were recorded for this clonotype. This sequence joins TRBV27 and TRBJ2-7; D possibly corresponds to TRBD2 (5 bases). CDR1 and CDR2 from the germline V gene are MNHEY and SMNVEV (reference sequence). Trimming stripped 3 bases from V and 1 base from J, with 13 bases between. This CDR3 comprises 15 residues. Here the CDR3 reads CASSLMGLASYEQYF. The CDR3 DNA is TGTGCCAGCAGTTTGATGGGTCTAGCTTCCTACGAGCAGTACTTC.

This clonotype showed up many times. The chain combines TRBV7-8 with TRBJ2-3; 16 nucleotides match TRBD2. CDR3 length: 17 residues. Germline V gives CDR1 SGHVS, CDR2 FQNEAQ. V shed 4 bases and J 3 bases; nucleotides not matched to a gene: 4. CDR3: CASSSGTSGGGTDTQYF. The CDR3 nucleotides are TGTGCCAGCAGCTCTGGGACTAGCGGGGGGGGGACAGATACGCAGTATTTT.

This clonotype was counted many times. The chain employs TRBV4-3 and TRBJ2-7, with 8 bases aligning to TRBD1. Germline loops: CDR1 LGHNA, CDR2 YSLEER. This CDR3 is built from 14 residues. The J segment lost 4 bases and the V segment lost 0 bases, leaving 2 bases of the junction unmatched. CDR3 nucleotide sequence: TGCGCCAGCAGCCAAGATCGGACAGGGTACGAGCAGTACTTC. Translation gives CASSQDRTGYEQYF.

A few counts support this clonotype. This may be a read error, as it is one base from a much larger clone. Without the conserved terminal phenylalanine or tryptophan, this CDR3 likely stems from a read error. This chain joins TRBV28 and TRBJ1-1; TRBD1 is a possible D gene (5 bases). The CDR3 has 18 residues. Trimming removed 5 bases from V and 1 base from J, with 23 bases in between. From germline, CDR1 is MDHEN and CDR2 SYDVKM. The CDR3 here is CASSLYGGSYLPNTEAFL. The DNA for the CDR3 is TGTGCCAGCAGTCTGTACGGGGGGTCATACCTACCGAACACTGAAGCTTTCTTA.

This clonotype was detected many times. This chain links TRBV3-1 with TRBJ2-7, with a tentative D call TRBD2 (5 bases). This CDR3 has 14 amino acids. Looked up from germline, CDR1 is LGHDT and CDR2 is YNNKEL (reference sequence). Trimming shortened V by 0 bases and J by 5 bases, and 11 bases separated the two germline ends. The CDR3 nucleotides read TGTGCCAGCAGCCAAGATTGGACTGGGGACGAGCAGTACTTC. The encoded protein is CASSQDWTGDEQYF.

This clonotype came up many times. This chain uses TRBV20-1 with TRBJ2-3; D is unclear. V dropped 1 base and J dropped 0 bases, with 11 bases sitting between them. Looked up from germline, CDR1 is DFQATT and CDR2 is SNEGSKA (reference sequence). The CDR3 length is 15 residues. CDR3 protein: CSARGPETSTDTQYF. The CDR3 nucleotides are TGCAGTGCTAGAGGCCCCGAGACCAGCACAGATACGCAGTATTTT.

The chain carries TRBV7-9 and TRBJ2-5, with TRBD2 as a possible D gene (6 bases). The CDR3 consists of 15 residues. CDR1 is SEHNR and CDR2 is FQNEAQ in the germline V gene (reference sequence). The germline V and J ends were trimmed by 1 base and 2 bases, with 11 bases remaining between them. CDR3 nucleotides: TGTGCCAGCAGCTTAGAGGCTAGCGCGCAAGAGACCCAGTACTTC. It specifies CASSLEASAQETQYF. Combining the CDR3 with reference TRBV7-9 and TRBJ2-5 gives the whole variable domain DTGVSQNPRHKITKRGQNVTFRCDPISEHNRLYWYRQTLGQGPEFLTYFQNEAQLEKSRLLSDRFSAERPKGSFSTLEIQRTEQGDSAMYLCASSLEASAQETQYFGPGTRLLVL.

The chain recombines TRBV4-3 with TRBJ2-1; 12 bases fit TRBD2. Unmatched junction bases numbered 11, after V lost 0 bases and J lost 5 bases. CDR3 length: 19 residues. CDR1 is LGHNA, CDR2 YSLEER, per germline. The CDR3 reads CASSQDRVLAGGVDNEQFF. Written as DNA, the CDR3 is TGCGCCAGCAGCCAAGATCGTGTGCTAGCGGGAGGGGTTGACAATGAGCAGTTCTTC.

This clonotype was recorded at least ten times. The chain links TRBV4-3 to TRBJ2-2; 7 bases match TRBD1. The junction had 9 bases not matched to a gene; V was cut back by 2 bases and J by 3 bases. CDR1 is LGHNA, CDR2 YSLEER, per germline. The length of the CDR3 is 17 residues. CDR3 amino acids: CASSQPRGQSDTGELFF. CDR3 DNA: TGCGCCAGCAGCCAACCAAGGGGACAGTCCGACACCGGGGAGCTGTTTTTT.

The chain combines TRBV4-3 with TRBJ2-1, with 9 positions matching TRBD2. This CDR3 has 18 residues. With 0 bases clipped from V and 8 bases from J, the junction kept 14 bases outside the gene matches. Germline values: CDR1 LGHNA, CDR2 YSLEER. CDR3 nucleotide sequence: TGCGCCAGCAGCCAAGAAGGGTTAGCGGGAGAATGGGGCGATGAGCAGTTCTTC. This gives the protein CASSQEGLAGEWGDEQFF.